The clone carrying this TCR beta chain came up a few times. Per the authors' pipeline: Nucleated cell counts were estimated from reference gene primer amplification. Libraries were prepared by immunoSEQ multiplex PCR; TCRdb keeps only in-frame clonotypes and omits some of them. For V, J and clone size, that table is used; D and trimming come from the DNA. The repertoire has 180,000 or so clones, roughly 88% of them found once; the top ten carry around 8.6%. V was cut by 7 bases and J by 0 bases, with 19 bases left in between. The germline V gene encodes CDR1 SEHNR and CDR2 FQNEAQ (reference sequence). The CDR3 runs 17 residues. The data originate from a study of blood T cell repertoires in COVID-19.

The TCR sequence derives from a young woman who had recovered from COVID-19. This chain uses TRBV7-9 with TRBJ1-3, with D unresolved. Sample: PBMCs or T cells enriched from blood (not recorded which). The CDR3: CASTPPLAGISGNTIYF. CDR3 coding DNA: TGTGCCAGCACCCCACCCCTTGCAGGTATCTCTGGAAACACCATATATTTT. The variable domain in full, completed from reference TRBV7-9 and TRBJ1-3, reads DTGVSQNPRHKITKRGQNVTFRCDPISEHNRLYWYRQTLGQGPEFLTYFQNEAQLEKSRLLSDRFSAERPKGSFSTLEIQRTEQGDSAMYLCASTPPLAGISGNTIYFGEGSWLTVV.